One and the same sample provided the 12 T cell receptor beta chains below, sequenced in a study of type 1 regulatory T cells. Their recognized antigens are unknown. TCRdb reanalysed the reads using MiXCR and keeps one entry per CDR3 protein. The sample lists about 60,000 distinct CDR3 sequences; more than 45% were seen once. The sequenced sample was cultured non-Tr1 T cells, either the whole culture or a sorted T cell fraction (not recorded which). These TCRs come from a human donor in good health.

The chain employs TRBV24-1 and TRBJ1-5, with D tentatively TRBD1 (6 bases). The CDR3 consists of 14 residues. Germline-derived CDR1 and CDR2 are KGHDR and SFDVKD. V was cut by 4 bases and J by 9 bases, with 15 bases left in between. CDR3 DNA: TGTGCCACCAGTGACCCAAACTCACAGGGGCCCCAGCATTTT. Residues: CATSDPNSQGPQHF.

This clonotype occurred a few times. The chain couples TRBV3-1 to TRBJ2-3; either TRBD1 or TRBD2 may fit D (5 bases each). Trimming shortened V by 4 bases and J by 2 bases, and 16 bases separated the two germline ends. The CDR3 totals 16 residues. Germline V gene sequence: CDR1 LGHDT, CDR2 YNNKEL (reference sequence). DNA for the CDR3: TGTGCCAGCAGCCGGATAGGCCAGGGACCCACAGATACGCAGTATTTT. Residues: CASSRIGQGPTDTQYF.

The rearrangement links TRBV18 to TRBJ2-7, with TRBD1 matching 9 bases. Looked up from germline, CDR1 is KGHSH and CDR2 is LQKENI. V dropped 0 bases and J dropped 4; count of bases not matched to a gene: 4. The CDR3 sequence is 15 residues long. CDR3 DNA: TGTGCCAGCTCACCACCGGGACAGGGAAATTACGAGCAGTACTTC. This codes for CASSPPGQGNYEQYF.

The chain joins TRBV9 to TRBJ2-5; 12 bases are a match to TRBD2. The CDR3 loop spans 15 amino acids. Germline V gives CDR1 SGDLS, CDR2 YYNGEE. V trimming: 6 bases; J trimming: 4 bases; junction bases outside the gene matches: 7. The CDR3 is CASTRTSGVPETQYF. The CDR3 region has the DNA TGTGCCAGCACCCGGACTAGCGGGGTCCCAGAGACCCAGTACTTC.

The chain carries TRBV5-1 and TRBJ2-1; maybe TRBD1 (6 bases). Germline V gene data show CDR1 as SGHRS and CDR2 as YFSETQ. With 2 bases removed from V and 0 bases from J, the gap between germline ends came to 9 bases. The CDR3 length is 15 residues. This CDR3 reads CASSLGGFSYNEQFF. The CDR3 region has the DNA TGCGCCAGCAGCTTAGGGGGATTCTCCTACAATGAGCAGTTCTTC.

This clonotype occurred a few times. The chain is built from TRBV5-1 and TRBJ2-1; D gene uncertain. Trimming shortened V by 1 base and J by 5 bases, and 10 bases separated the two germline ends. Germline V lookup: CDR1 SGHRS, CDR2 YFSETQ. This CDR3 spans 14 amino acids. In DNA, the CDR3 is TGCGCCAGCAGCTTGAGCTCCTACAACAATGAGCAGTTCTTC. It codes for CASSLSSYNNEQFF.

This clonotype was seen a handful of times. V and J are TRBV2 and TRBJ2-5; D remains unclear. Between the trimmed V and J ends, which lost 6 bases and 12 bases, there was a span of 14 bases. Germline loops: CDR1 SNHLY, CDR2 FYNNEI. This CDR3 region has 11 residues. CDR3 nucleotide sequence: TGTGCCAGCAGCCAGGACCGCGCGGAGTACTTC. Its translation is CASSQDRAEYF.

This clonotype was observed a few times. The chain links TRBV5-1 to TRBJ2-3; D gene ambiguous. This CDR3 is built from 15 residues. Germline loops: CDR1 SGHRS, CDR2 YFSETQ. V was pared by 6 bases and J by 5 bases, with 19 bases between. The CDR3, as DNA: TGCGCCAGCACGAATCCGACTGCGGCACAAGATACGCAGTATTTT. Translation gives CASTNPTAAQDTQYF.

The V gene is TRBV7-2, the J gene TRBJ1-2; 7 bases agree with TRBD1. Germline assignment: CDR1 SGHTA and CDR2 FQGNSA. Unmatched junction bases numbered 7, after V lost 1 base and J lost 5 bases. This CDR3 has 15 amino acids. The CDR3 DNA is TGTGCCAGCAGCTTAGACGACAGGGTAGGGTATGGCTACACCTTC. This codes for CASSLDDRVGYGYTF.

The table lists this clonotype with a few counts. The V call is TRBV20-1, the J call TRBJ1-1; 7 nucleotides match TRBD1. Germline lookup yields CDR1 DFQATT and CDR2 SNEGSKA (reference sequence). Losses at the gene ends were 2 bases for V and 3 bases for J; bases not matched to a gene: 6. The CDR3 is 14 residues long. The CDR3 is CSARRDSPYTEAFF. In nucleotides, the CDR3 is TGCAGTGCTAGAAGGGACAGCCCTTACACTGAAGCTTTCTTT.

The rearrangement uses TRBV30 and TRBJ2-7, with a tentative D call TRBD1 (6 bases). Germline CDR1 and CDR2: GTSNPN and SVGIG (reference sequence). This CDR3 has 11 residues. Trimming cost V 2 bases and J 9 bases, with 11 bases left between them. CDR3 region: CAWSPGVGQYF. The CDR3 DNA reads TGTGCCTGGAGTCCAGGGGTGGGGCAGTACTTC.

In nucleotides, the CDR3 is TGTGCCAGCAGTTTGCGGAGGGGGACAGGGGTCTCTGGGGCCAACGTCCTGACTTTC. As protein: CASSLRRGTGVSGANVLTF. The rearrangement joins TRBV12-3 or TRBV12-4 to TRBJ2-6, with TRBD1 matching 10 bases. The CDR3 contains 19 residues. V gave up 3 bases and J gave up 0 bases; unmatched junction bases: 8.